A single sample gave rise to the 17 T cell receptor beta chains below, sequenced in a study of blood T cells in healthy people across ages. Through a sample-barcoded 5' primer and a J-beta primer mix, a second PCR was run for about 7 to 12 cycles. TCRdb passed the 5' RACE reads through MiXCR, listing each CDR3 protein once. The table includes roughly 800,000 distinct CDR3 sequences, about a quarter detected once. The same data also contributed to another study, on T cells of mothers and their children.

The sequenced sample consisted of blood. These receptor sequences come from a boy younger than 18 in good health.

This clonotype occurred a few times. The chain is built from TRBV25-1 and TRBJ2-1; D uncertain. The J call may not be correct, given that the DNA end is closer to TRBJ2-7. The CDR3 contains 17 residues. Germline V gene sequence: CDR1 MGHDK, CDR2 SYGVNS. Written as DNA, the CDR3 is TGTGCCAGCAGTGAAAGAAATGAGGAAAAAGATGTCTACGAGCAGTACTTC. Residues: CASSERNEEKDVYEQYF.

This clonotype was recorded a few times. An end of the junction differs from the germline gene, which may be a read error. The rearrangement uses TRBV5-5 and TRBJ1-1, with no clear D. CDR1 is SGHKS, CDR2 YYEKEE, per germline (reference sequence). The CDR3 totals 15 residues. This chain's CDR3 is CASSLALTLNTEAFF. The CDR3 DNA sequence: TGTGCCAGCAGCTTGGCCTTAACGTTGAACACCGAAGCTTTCTTT.

This chain uses TRBV29-1 with TRBJ2-1, with 7 bases identical to TRBD2. Germline CDR1 SQVTM, CDR2 ANQGSEA. This CDR3 comprises 13 residues. The J segment lost 6 bases and the V segment lost 3 bases, leaving 5 bases of the junction unmatched. Written as DNA, the CDR3 is TGCAGCGTTGAGGGGGGGGGGATCAATGAGCAGTTCTTC. Protein sequence: CSVEGGGINEQFF.

This clonotype was seen many times. The genes are TRBV7-9 and TRBJ2-7; D call uncertain. CDR1 is SEHNR and CDR2 is FQNEAQ in the germline V gene (reference sequence). Trimming took off 8 bases at V and 5 bases at J, with 13 bases between the two ends. The CDR3 runs 12 residues. The chain's CDR3 is CASETISHEQYF. In nucleotides, the CDR3 is TGTGCCAGCGAAACGATTTCGCACGAGCAGTACTTC.

This clonotype was recorded a few times. The chain uses TRBV10-3 and TRBJ2-5; D ambiguous. Judging by the DNA end, TRBJ2-1 fits better; the J call may be wrong. The V gene's germline CDR1 is ENHRY and CDR2 SYGVKD. CDR3 length: 14 amino acids. CDR3 sequence (DNA): TGTGCCATCAGTGAGTCGCTCCCACCACATGAGCAGTTCTTC. It codes for CAISESLPPHEQFF.

The V call is TRBV3-1, the J call TRBJ2-1, with unresolved D. Between the trimmed V and J ends, which lost 3 bases and 8 bases, there was a span of 5 bases. CDR3 length: 11 residues. CDR1 LGHDT and CDR2 YNNKEL come from the germline V gene (reference sequence). CDR3 sequence (DNA): TGTGCCAGCAGCCAGTTGGATGAGCAGTTCTTC. Translated: CASSQLDEQFF.

This clonotype came up once. At one boundary the junction diverges from the germline segment, which might be a read error. The V and J genes are TRBV12-3 or TRBV12-4 and TRBJ1-2; no reliable D call. This CDR3 spans 10 amino acids. CDR3 in DNA: TGTGCCAGCAGTTTGGATGCCTACGCCTTC. It translates to CASSLDAYAF.

This rearrangement joins TRBV5-1 to TRBJ1-1, with 8 bases matching TRBD1. There are 15 residues in the CDR3. The germline V gene has CDR1 SGHRS and CDR2 YFSETQ. The junction had 9 bases not matched to a gene; V was cut back by 4 bases and J by 4 bases. The CDR3 sequence: CASSPRTGRSTEAFF. Written as DNA, the CDR3 is TGCGCCAGCAGCCCTAGGACAGGGCGGAGCACTGAAGCTTTCTTT. Supplemented by reference TRBV5-1 and TRBJ1-1, the full variable domain reads KAGVTQTPRYLIKTRGQQVTLSCSPISGHRSVSWYQQTPGQGLQFLFEYFSETQRNKGNFPGRFSGRQFSNSRSEMNVSTLELGDSALYLCASSPRTGRSTEAFFGQGTRLTVV.

This clonotype was observed a handful of times. The V call is TRBV15, the J call TRBJ1-5; 7 nucleotides align to TRBD1. The V gene's germline CDR1 is LNHNV and CDR2 YYDKDF (reference sequence). This CDR3 is built from 16 residues. The J segment lost 5 bases and the V segment lost 3 bases, leaving 10 bases of the junction unmatched. This CDR3 is CATSRVRDSRDQPQHF. CDR3 DNA: TGTGCCACCAGCAGGGTCCGGGACAGTAGGGATCAGCCCCAGCATTTT.

The CDR3 sequence is CASGTDYNEQFF. The CDR3 nucleotides are TGTGCCAGCGGGACAGACTACAATGAGCAGTTCTTC. The gene calls are TRBV2 and TRBJ2-1; 7 bases fit TRBD1. The CDR3 extends over 12 amino acids. J gave up 3 bases and V 8 bases, and 1 base lay outside the gene matches. CDR1 and CDR2 (germline): SNHLY, FYNNEI.

This clonotype was counted only a few times. The chain is built from TRBV10-3 and TRBJ2-4; D gene ambiguous. CDR1 is ENHRY and CDR2 is SYGVKD in the germline V gene. V dropped 3 bases and J dropped 1 base, with 10 bases sitting between them. The length of the CDR3 is 15 residues. CDR3 in amino acids: CAISDGGGAKNIQYF. For the CDR3, the DNA is TGTGCCATCAGTGACGGCGGTGGGGCCAAAAACATTCAGTACTTC.

The V gene is TRBV7-3, the J gene TRBJ2-7; 10 bases agree with TRBD1. Germline V gene data show CDR1 as SGHTA and CDR2 as FQGTGA. V shed 3 bases, J shed 6 bases, and the junction held 11 bases outside the gene matches. This CDR3 is built from 16 residues. In nucleotides, the CDR3 is TGTGCCAGCAGCTTGGGGCAGGGACAGGGGTTTCGCGAGCAGTACTTC. It is translated as CASSLGQGQGFREQYF.

The V call is TRBV3-1, the J call TRBJ1-6; 10 bases align to TRBD1. This CDR3 spans 17 amino acids. Germline lookup yields CDR1 LGHDT and CDR2 YNNKEL (reference sequence). The V segment lost 6 bases and the J segment 8 bases; nucleotides outside the gene matches: 13. The CDR3 is CASSQRPPDRGYSPLHF. CDR3 bases: TGTGCCAGCAGTCAAAGGCCTCCGGACAGGGGGTATTCACCCCTCCACTTT.

This clonotype has a handful of counts. The chain carries TRBV19 and TRBJ1-1; D not certain. Germline V gene sequence: CDR1 LNHDA, CDR2 SQIVND (reference sequence). The CDR3 sequence is 13 residues long. Trimming removed 0 bases from V and 5 bases from J, with 7 bases in between. CDR3 amino acids: CASSIDWATEAFF. DNA of the CDR3: TGTGCCAGTAGTATAGATTGGGCAACTGAAGCTTTCTTT. Based on the CDR3 plus reference TRBV19 and TRBJ1-1, the full variable domain is DGGITQSPKYLFRKEGQNVTLSCEQNLNHDAMYWYRQDPGQGLRLIYYSQIVNDFQKGDIAEGYSVSREKKESFPLTVTSAQKNPTAFYLCASSIDWATEAFFGQGTRLTVV.

This clonotype was counted between two and nine times. This chain joins TRBV7-9 and TRBJ2-3; D perhaps matches TRBD2 (5 bases). Germline V lookup: CDR1 SEHNR, CDR2 FQNEAQ (reference sequence). Between the trimmed V and J ends, which lost 11 bases and 6 bases, there was a span of 18 bases. The CDR3 covers 13 residues. CDR3 nucleotide sequence: TGTGCCCCCGGCGTGCTAGCAAGGGATACGCAGTATTTT. Protein: CAPGVLARDTQYF. The entire variable domain, with the rest obtained from reference TRBV7-9 and TRBJ2-3, is as follows: DTGVSQNPRHKITKRGQNVTFRCDPISEHNRLYWYRQTLGQGPEFLTYFQNEAQLEKSRLLSDRFSAERPKGSFSTLEIQRTEQGDSAMYLCAPGVLARDTQYFGPGTRLTVL.

The chain links TRBV7-9 to TRBJ1-1, with 10 bases lining up with TRBD1. Germline V gene lookup returns CDR1 SEHNR and CDR2 FQNEAQ (reference sequence). V was clipped by 5 bases and J by 10 bases; unmatched bases: 7. The CDR3 runs 13 residues. The CDR3 reads CASSPSGTGVAFF. The CDR3 DNA sequence: TGTGCCAGCAGCCCCTCCGGGACAGGGGTAGCTTTCTTT.

The chain combines TRBV3-1 with TRBJ2-5, with 8 bases aligning to TRBD1. The CDR3 consists of 15 residues. V lost 1 base to trimming and J lost 4 bases; unmatched junction nucleotides: 5. Germline CDR1 is LGHDT and CDR2 is YNNKEL (reference sequence). CDR3 amino acids: CASSQGGQGVETQYF. The CDR3 region has the DNA TGTGCCAGCAGCCAAGGTGGACAGGGAGTAGAGACCCAGTACTTC.